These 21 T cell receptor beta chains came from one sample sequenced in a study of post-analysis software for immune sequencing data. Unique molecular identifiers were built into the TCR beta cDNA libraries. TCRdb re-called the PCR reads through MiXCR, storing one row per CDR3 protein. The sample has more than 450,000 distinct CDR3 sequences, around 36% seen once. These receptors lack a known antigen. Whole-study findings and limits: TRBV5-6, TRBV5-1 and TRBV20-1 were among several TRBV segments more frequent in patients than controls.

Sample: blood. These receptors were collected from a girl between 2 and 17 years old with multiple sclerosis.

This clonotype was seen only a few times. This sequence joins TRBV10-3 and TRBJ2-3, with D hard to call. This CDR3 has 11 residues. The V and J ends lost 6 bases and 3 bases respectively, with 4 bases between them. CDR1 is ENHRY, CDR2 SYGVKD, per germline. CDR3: CAIRKTDTQYF. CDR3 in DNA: TGTGCCATCAGGAAAACAGATACGCAGTATTTT.

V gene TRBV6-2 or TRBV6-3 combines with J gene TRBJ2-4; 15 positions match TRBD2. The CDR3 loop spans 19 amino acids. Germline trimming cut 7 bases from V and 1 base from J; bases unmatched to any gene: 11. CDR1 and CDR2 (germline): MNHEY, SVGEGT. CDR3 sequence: CASKVAGTSGGSAKNIQYF. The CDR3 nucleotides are TGTGCCAGCAAGGTCGCCGGGACTAGCGGGGGGTCGGCCAAAAACATTCAGTACTTC.

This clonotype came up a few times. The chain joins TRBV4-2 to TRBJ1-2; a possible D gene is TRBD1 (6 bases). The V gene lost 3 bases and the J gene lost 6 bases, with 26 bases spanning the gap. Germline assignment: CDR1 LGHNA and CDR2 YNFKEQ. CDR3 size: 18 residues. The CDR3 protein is CASSQEDRPLTGGDGYTF. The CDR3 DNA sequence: TGTGCCAGCAGCCAGGAAGATAGACCCTTGACAGGTGGTGATGGCTACACCTTC.

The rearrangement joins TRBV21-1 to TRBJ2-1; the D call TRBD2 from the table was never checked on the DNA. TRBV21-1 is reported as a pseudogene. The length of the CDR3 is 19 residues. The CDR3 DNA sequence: TGTGCCAGCAGCCGGAGCGAGGGGCTAGCGGGGGGAACCTACAATGAGCAGTTCTTC. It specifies CASSRSEGLAGGTYNEQFF.

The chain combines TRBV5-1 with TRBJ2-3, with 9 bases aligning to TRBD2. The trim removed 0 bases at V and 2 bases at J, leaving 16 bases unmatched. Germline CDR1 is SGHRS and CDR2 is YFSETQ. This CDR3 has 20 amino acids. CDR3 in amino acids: CASSLALAGASSLYTDTQYF. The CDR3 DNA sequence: TGCGCCAGCAGCTTGGCATTAGCGGGGGCCTCTTCACTATACACAGATACGCAGTATTTT. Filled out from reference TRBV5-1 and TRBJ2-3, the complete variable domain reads KAGVTQTPRYLIKTRGQQVTLSCSPISGHRSVSWYQQTPGQGLQFLFEYFSETQRNKGNFPGRFSGRQFSNSRSEMNVSTLELGDSALYLCASSLALAGASSLYTDTQYFGPGTRLTVL.

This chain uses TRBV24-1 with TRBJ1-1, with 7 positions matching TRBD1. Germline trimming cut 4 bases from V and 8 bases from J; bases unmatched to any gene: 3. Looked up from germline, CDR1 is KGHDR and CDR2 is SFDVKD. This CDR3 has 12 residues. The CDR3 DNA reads TGTGCCACCAGTGACGGGACAGCGGAAGCTTTCTTT. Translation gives CATSDGTAEAFF.

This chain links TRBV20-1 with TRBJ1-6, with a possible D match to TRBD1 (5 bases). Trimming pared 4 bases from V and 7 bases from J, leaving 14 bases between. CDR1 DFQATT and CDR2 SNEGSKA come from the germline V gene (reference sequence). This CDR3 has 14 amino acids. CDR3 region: CSATVAGRNSPLHF. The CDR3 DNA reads TGCAGTGCTACTGTGGCAGGGAGGAATTCACCCCTCCACTTT.

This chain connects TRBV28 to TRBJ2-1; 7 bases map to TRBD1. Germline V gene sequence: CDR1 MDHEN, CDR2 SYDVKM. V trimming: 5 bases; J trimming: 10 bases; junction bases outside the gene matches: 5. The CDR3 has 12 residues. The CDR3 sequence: CASSDRATEQFF. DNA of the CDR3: TGTGCCAGCAGTGACAGGGCCACAGAGCAGTTCTTC.

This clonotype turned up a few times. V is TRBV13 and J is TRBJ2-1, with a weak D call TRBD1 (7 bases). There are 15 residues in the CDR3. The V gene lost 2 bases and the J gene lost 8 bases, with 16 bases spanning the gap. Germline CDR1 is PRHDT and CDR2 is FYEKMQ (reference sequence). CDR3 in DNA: TGTGCCAGCAGCTTACTCTCTACAGGGGAGGATGAGCAGTTCTTC. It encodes CASSLLSTGEDEQFF.

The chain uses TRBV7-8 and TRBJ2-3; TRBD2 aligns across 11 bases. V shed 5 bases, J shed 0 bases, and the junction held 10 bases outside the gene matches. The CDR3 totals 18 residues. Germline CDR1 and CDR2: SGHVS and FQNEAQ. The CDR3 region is CASSPHSTSGDSTDTQYF. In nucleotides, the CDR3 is TGTGCCAGCAGCCCCCACTCGACTAGCGGGGACAGCACAGATACGCAGTATTTT.

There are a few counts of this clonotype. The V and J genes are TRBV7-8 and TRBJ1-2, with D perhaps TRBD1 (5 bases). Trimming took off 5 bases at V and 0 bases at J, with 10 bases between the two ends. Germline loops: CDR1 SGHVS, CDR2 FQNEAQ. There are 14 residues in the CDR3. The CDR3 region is CASSGALANYGYTF. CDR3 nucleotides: TGTGCCAGCAGCGGGGCCCTAGCTAACTATGGCTACACCTTC. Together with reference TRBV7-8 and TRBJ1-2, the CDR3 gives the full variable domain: GAGVSQSPRYKVAKRGQDVALRCDPISGHVSLFWYQQALGQGPEFLTYFQNEAQLDKSGLPSDRFFAERPEGSVSTLKIQRTQQEDSAVYLCASSGALANYGYTFGSGTRLTVV.

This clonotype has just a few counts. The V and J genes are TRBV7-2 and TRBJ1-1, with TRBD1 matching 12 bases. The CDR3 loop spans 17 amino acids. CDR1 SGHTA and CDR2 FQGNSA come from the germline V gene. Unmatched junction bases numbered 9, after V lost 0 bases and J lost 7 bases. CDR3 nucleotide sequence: TGTGCCAGCAGCTTAGCGTCCCCGGGACAGGGGGCGGTTGAAGCTTTCTTT. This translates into CASSLASPGQGAVEAFF.

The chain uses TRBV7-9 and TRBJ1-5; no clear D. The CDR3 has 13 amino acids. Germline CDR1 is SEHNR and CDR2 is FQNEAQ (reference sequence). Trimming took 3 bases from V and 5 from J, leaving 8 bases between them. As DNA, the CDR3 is TGTGCCAGCAGCTTGGGGATTTATCAGCCCCAGCATTTT. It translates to CASSLGIYQPQHF.

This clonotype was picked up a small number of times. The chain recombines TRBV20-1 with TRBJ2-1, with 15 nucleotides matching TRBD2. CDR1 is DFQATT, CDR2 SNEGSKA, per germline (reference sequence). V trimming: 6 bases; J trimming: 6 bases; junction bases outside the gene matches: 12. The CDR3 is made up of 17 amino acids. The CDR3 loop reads CSASGLAGGSLINEQFF. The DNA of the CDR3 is TGCAGTGCAAGCGGACTAGCGGGGGGGAGTCTTATCAATGAGCAGTTCTTC.

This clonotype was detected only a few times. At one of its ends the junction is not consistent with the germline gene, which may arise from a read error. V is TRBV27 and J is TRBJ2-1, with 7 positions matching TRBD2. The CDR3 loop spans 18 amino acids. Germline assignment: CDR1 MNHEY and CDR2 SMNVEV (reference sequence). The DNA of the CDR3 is TGTGCCAGCAGCTTATCGAGTTGGGGCGGGGGTTTGTACAATGAGCAGTTCTTC. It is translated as CASSLSSWGGGLYNEQFF.

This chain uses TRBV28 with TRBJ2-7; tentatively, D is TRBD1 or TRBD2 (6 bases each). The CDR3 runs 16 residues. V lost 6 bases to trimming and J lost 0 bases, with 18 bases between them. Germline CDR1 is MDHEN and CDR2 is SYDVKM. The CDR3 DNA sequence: TGTGCCAGCAGATACCGGGGGCCCCAAAGCTCCTACGAGCAGTACTTC. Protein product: CASRYRGPQSSYEQYF. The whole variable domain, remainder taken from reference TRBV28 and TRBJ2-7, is DVKVTQSSRYLVKRTGEKVFLECVQDMDHENMFWYRQDPGLGLRLIYFSYDVKMKEKGDIPEGYSVSREKKERFSLILESASTNQTSMYLCASRYRGPQSSYEQYFGPGTRLTVT.

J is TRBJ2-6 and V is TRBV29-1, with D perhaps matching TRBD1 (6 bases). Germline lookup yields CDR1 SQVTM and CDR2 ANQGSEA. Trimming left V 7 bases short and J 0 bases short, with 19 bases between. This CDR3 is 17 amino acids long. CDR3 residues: CSAERLSGVSGANVLTF. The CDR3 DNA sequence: TGCAGCGCAGAAAGGTTATCAGGGGTCTCTGGGGCCAACGTCCTGACTTTC. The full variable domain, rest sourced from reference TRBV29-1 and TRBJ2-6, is SAVISQKPSRDICQRGTSLTIQCQVDSQVTMMFWYRQQPGQSLTLIATANQGSEATYESGFVIDKFPISRPNLTFSTLTVSNMSPEDSSIYLCSAERLSGVSGANVLTFGAGSRLTVL.

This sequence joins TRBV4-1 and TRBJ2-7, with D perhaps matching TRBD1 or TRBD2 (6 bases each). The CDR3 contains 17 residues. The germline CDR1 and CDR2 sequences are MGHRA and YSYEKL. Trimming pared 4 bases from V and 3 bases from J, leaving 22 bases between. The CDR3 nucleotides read TGCGCCAGCAGCCCCCTCGTAGGAGGGGGGCCCAACTACGAGCAGTACTTC. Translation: CASSPLVGGGPNYEQYF.

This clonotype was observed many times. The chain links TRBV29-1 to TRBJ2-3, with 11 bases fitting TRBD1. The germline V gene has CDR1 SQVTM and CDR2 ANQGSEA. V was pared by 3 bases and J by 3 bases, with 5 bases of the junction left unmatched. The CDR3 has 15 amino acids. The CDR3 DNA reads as TGCAGCGTTGATCGGACAGGGGGCGATACAGATACGCAGTATTTT. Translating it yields CSVDRTGGDTDTQYF.

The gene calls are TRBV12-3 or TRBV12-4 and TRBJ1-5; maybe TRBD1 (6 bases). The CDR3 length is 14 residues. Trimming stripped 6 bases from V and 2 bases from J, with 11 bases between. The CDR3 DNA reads TGTGCCAGCAGGGGGGACACCGGCAATCAGCCCCAGCATTTT. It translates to CASRGDTGNQPQHF.

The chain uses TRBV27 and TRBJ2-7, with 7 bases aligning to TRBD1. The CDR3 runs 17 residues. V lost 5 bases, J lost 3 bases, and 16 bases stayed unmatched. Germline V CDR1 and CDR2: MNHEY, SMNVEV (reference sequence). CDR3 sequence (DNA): TGTGCCAGCAGTCCACTCATAGGGGACAGTTTTTTCTACGAGCAGTACTTC. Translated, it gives CASSPLIGDSFFYEQYF.